This T cell receptor beta chain was sequenced during a study of blood T cell repertoires in COVID-19. About the study: Material from acute and convalescent COVID-19 was sourced from the United States, Italy and Spain.

V was pared by 2 bases and J by 0 bases, with 3 bases of the junction left unmatched. Germline lookup yields CDR1 LGHNA and CDR2 YNFKEQ. The CDR3 sequence is 16 residues long. A Seattle source enrolled patients during active infection and followed them longitudinally. In the study's own analysis: Estimates of nucleated cell counts were drawn from the amplification of reference gene primers. Data came from immunoSEQ multiplex PCR; TCRdb stores just in-frame clones and leaves some out. That table supplies the V and J calls and clone size; D and trimming were determined from the DNA. Among about 240,000 clones, roughly 79% were seen once, and the ten largest hold around 7.5%.

Sequencing used peripheral blood. This chain joins TRBV4-2 and TRBJ2-1, with 8 bases aligning to TRBD1. The sequence came from a woman over 75 with COVID-19, enrolled during active disease. The CDR3 nucleotides read TGTGCCAGCAGCCAACAGGGGGCGAGCTCCTACAATGAGCAGTTCTTC. It translates to CASSQQGASSYNEQFF.